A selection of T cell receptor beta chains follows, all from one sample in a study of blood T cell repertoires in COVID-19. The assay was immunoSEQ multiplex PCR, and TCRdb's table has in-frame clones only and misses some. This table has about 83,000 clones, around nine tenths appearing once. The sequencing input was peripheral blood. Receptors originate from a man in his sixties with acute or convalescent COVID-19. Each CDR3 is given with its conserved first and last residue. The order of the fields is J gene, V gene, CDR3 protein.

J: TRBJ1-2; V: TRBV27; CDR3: CASRKPLGQIYGYTF
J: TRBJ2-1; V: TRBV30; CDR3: CAWSVGGWGGRNEQFF
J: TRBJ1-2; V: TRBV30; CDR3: CAWSKGRAHGYTF
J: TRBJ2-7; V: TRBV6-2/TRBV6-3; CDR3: CASSYSGQYEQYF
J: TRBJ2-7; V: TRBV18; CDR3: CASSPYGTGIPEQYF
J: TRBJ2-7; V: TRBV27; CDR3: CAVGGSSYEQYF
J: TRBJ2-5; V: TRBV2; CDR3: CASRAGTIQETQYF
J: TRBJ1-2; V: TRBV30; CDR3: CAWTEGTTYGYTF
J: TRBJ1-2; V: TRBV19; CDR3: CASSAYRGDGYGYTF
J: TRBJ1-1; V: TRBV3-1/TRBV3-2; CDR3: CASSQDSGGGQGKGAFF
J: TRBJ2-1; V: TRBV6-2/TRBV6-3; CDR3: CASSYGGTIIEQFF
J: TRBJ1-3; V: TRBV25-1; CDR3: CASSEGEQQGVAGNTIYF
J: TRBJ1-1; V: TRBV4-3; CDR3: CASSQESGRTEAFF
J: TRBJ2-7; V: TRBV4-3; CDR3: CASSPSGLAGDQEQYF